The source of this TCR beta chain is a study of T cell repertoires in cytomegalovirus infection. In the study overall: Matching HLA type, along with CMV infection, was indicated by public TCR beta signatures.

TCRdb redid the calling of the reads with MiXCR, one entry per CDR3 protein. The sample gives under 200,000 distinct CDR3 sequences, 9.5% of which show up once; about 4.6% is in the top ten. The CDR3 has 14 residues. V shed 4 bases and J shed 6 bases, with 12 bases lying between them. The V gene's germline CDR1 is ENHRY and CDR2 SYGVKD. Study results and limitations: Identification of carriers of CMV plus the relevant HLA was achieved through cumulative public TCR beta family frequency. HLA-C-restricted TCR beta clonotypes specific for CMV led the ex vivo response.

Concerning this clonotype: What it binds is not known.

The chain uses TRBV10-3 and TRBJ2-2; maybe TRBD2 (5 bases). The material sequenced was PBMCs. The clonotype originates from a human donor in good health (CMV status not recorded). Some clones in this sample may be carry-over from other donors' samples. For the CDR3, the DNA is TGTGCCATCAGTGGAAGGGAAGCGGCCGGGGAGCTGTTTTTT. Its translation is CAISGREAAGELFF.